The 6 T cell receptor beta chains reported below all come from one sample, sequenced in a study of blood T cell repertoires in COVID-19 (dated by TCRdb to 2020 to 2022). Library construction relied on the immunoSEQ multiplex PCR assay. In TCRdb, the immuneACCESS table is reduced to in-frame sequences with V and J assigned. These tables do not hold every clone; where another copy was compared, an unresolved V gene accounts for under half, and the others remain unexplained. The sample table shows about 200,000 clones, and 70% to 90% are seen once. The ten largest clones capture 0.85% to 0.95% of the sample. The sequenced material came from peripheral blood. The receptors come from a man aged 55-75 years with COVID-19, enrolled during active disease.

The gene calls are TRBV10-3 and TRBJ2-7; possible D gene TRBD2, 6 bases. This CDR3 has 14 residues. Germline values: CDR1 ENHRY, CDR2 SYGVKD. V dropped 1 base and J dropped 2 bases, with 9 bases sitting between them. CDR3 bases: TGTGCCATCAGTGAGTTGTCGGGGGCCTACGAGCAGTACTTC. Protein sequence: CAISELSGAYEQYF.

This chain links TRBV19 with TRBJ2-7; 8 bases fit TRBD1. This CDR3 is 15 amino acids long. After removal of 6 bases from V and 3 bases from J, the junction contained 10 bases not matched to a gene. CDR1 LNHDA and CDR2 SQIVND come from the germline V gene (reference sequence). In nucleotides, the CDR3 is TGTGCCAGTAGCCTTAAACGGGACAGGCGCTACGAGCAGTACTTC. Translation gives CASSLKRDRRYEQYF.

V is TRBV12-3 or TRBV12-4 and J is TRBJ1-1, with 7 nucleotides matching TRBD1. V was pared by 5 bases and J by 5 bases, with 5 bases of the junction left unmatched. The CDR3 loop spans 13 amino acids. The CDR3 sequence: CASSTKQGTEAFF. In DNA form, the CDR3 reads TGTGCCAGCAGTACGAAACAGGGGACTGAAGCTTTCTTT.

The gene calls are TRBV6-5 and TRBJ1-4; 9 bases are shared with TRBD1. V lost 6 bases and J lost 7; bases outside the gene matches: 6. The germline CDR1 and CDR2 sequences are MNHEY and SVGAGI. The CDR3 extends over 14 amino acids. CDR3: CASRIGTGSEKLFF. Here the CDR3 DNA reads TGTGCCAGCAGGATTGGGACAGGGAGTGAAAAACTGTTTTTT.

This chain joins TRBV19 and TRBJ1-3, with 9 bases identical to TRBD1. CDR3 length: 17 residues. CDR1 and CDR2 from the germline V gene are LNHDA and SQIVND (reference sequence). V shed 2 bases, J shed 5 bases, and the junction held 10 bases outside the gene matches. CDR3 amino acids: CASSIQTGQGGRNTIYF. CDR3 in DNA: TGTGCCAGTAGTATACAGACGGGACAGGGCGGAAGAAACACCATATATTTT. Together with reference TRBV19 and TRBJ1-3, the CDR3 gives the full variable domain: DGGITQSPKYLFRKEGQNVTLSCEQNLNHDAMYWYRQDPGQGLRLIYYSQIVNDFQKGDIAEGYSVSREKKESFPLTVTSAQKNPTAFYLCASSIQTGQGGRNTIYFGEGSWLTVV.

The DNA for the CDR3 is TGTGCCAGCAGCAGGACGGGATACGAGCAGTACTTC. Residues: CASSRTGYEQYF. The rearrangement joins TRBV2 to TRBJ2-7; D is possibly TRBD2 (5 bases). Trimming took 6 bases from V and 4 from J, leaving 10 bases between them. The CDR3 consists of 12 residues. The germline V gene has CDR1 SNHLY and CDR2 FYNNEI.